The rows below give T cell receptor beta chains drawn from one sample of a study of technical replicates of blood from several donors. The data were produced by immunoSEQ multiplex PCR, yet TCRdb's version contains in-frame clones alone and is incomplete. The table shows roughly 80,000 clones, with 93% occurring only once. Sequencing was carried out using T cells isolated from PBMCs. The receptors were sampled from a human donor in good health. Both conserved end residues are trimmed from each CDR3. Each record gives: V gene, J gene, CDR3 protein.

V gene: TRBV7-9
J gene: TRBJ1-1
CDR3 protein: ASSLDDIRGTEAF

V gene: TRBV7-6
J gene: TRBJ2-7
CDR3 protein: ASSLAASGRAYEQY

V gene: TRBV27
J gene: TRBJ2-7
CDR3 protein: ASSLVPPILSSYEQY

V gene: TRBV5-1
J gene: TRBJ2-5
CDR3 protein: ASSLAAGGSETQY

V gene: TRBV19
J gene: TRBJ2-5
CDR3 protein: ASKGQGDETQY

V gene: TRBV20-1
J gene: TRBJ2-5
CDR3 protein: SGRGHETQY

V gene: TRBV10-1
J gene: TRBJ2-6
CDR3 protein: ASSRGVGANVLT

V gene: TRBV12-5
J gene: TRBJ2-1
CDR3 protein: ASGLGGRAGEQF

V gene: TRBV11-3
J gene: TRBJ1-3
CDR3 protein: ASSPREQGTGNTIY

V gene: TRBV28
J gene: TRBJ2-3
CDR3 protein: ASSLLPGQGAVGADTQY

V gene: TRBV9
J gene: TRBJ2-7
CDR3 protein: ASSVEEGLSYEQY

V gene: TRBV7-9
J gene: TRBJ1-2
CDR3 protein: ASSSGQIYGYT

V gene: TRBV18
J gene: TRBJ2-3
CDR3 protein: ASSLMASGGAGTDTQY

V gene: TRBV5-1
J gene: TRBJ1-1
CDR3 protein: ASSVRDSRMNTEAF

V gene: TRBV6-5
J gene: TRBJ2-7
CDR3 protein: ASRSGAAPHEQY

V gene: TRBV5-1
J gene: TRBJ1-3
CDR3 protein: ASSFGQGPGNTIY

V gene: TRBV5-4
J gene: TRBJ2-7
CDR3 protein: ASSTGTASYEQY

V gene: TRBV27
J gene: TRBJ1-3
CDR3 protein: ASSSRGGSYGNTIY

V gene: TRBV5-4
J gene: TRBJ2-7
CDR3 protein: ASSFEPSGKVEQY

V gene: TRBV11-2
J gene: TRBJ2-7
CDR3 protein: ASSSYGTSGLEQY

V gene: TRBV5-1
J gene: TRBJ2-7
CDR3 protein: ASSLELTGESYEQY

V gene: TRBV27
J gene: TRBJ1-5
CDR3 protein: ASSFFGQGKNQPQH

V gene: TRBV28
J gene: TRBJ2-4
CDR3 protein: ASSGGRPKNIQY

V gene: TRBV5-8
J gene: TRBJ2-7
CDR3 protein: ASSLYEQY

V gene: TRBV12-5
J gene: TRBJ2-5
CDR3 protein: ASGLVGLAGAQSIQY

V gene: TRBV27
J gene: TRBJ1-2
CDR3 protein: ASGYRGNYT

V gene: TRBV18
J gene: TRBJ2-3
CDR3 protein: ASSPQRLAGGRSTDTQY

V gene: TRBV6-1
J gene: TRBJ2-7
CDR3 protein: ASRVPGENEQY

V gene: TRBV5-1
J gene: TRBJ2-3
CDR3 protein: ASSLAQGTDTQY

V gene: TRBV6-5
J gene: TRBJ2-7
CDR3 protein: ASSTSGAYEQY

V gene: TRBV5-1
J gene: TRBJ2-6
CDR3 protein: ASMGDRGSGANVLT

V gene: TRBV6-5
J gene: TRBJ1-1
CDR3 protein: ASSPTGTGNTEAF

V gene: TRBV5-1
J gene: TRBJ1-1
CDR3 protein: ASSLGTGSDTEAF

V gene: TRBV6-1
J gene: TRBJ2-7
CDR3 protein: ASTYPGVAPYEQY

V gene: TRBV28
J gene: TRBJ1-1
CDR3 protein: AIQDRNTEAF

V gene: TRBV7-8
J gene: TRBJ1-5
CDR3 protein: ASSRDRGPSQPQH

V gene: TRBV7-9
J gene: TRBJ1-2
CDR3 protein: ASSSGQGALYGYT

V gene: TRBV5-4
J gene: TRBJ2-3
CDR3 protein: ASSGEHPFKDTQY

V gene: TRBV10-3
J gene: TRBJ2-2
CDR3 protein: ASLAGGPGELF

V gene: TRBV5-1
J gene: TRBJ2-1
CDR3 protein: ASRRGGDSSYNEQF

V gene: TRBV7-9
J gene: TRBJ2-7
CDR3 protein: ASSLAGQAYYEQY

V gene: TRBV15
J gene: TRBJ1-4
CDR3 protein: ATRDGAGIRKLF

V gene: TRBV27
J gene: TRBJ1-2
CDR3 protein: ASSLFGQNYGYT

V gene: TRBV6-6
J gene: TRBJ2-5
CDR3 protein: ASSFRGGKQETQY

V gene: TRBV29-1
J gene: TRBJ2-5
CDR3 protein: SVRDRLISETQY

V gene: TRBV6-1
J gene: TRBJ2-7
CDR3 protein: ASSEQVTYEQY

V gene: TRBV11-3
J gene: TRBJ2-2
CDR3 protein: ASSLSGNTGELF

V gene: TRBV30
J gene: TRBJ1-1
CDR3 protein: AWRDTGGATEAF

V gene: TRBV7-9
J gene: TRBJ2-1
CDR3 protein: ASTPGGYNEQF

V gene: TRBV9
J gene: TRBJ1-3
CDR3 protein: ASSVGMEATRRNTIY

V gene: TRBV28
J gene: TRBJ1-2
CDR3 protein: ASSLFTGVKNYGYT

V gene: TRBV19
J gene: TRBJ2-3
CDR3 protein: ASTREWGTDTQY

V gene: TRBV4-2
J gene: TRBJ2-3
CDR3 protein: ASSQVGLAGSDTQY

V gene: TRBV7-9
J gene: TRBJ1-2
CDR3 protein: ASSLYEGREEGYT

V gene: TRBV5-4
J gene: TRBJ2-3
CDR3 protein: ASSSGGALDTQY

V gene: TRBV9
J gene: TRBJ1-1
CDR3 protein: ASSLLATTNTEAF

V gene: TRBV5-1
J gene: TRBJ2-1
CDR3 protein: ASSLTDRGNEQF

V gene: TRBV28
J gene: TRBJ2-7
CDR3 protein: ASRPDSYEQY

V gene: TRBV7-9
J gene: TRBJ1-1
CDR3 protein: ASSWQGGDEAF